These 29 T cell receptor beta chains came from one sample sequenced in a study of cytomegalovirus exposure and HLA in healthy donors (TCRdb year 2017). Library preparation was by the immunoSEQ multiplex PCR assay. For the multiplex PCR, a mixture combining 60 forward primers for TCR Vbeta segments and 13 reverse primers for TCR Jbeta segments was used. The source is immuneACCESS, and TCRdb retained only in-frame sequences with V and J called. Part of the clones is not carried over; for the studies checked, unresolved V genes explain less than half of this, and the remainder is unexplained. The sample profile shows around 150,000 clones; almost 80% of them were found once. 1.4% of the sample lies in the top ten. The material sequenced was PBMCs. The origin of the receptors is a male donor in good health and CMV-seronegative.

The CDR3 DNA is TGTGCCAGCAGCTTGATTGGAAGTCGGGGCTACGAGCAGTACTTC. Translation: CASSLIGSRGYEQYF. The rearrangement joins TRBV7-2 to TRBJ2-7; D perhaps matches TRBD2 (5 bases). Germline CDR1 SGHTA, CDR2 FQGNSA. The CDR3 has 15 amino acids. V was clipped by 3 bases and J by 3 bases, with 15 bases between them.

This chain connects TRBV9 to TRBJ2-7, with TRBD1 matching 12 bases. The CDR3 runs to 13 residues. V was clipped by 10 bases and J by 5 bases; unmatched bases: 7. Germline V gene sequence: CDR1 SGDLS, CDR2 YYNGEE. CDR3 residues: CAPPGQGAHEQYF. For the CDR3, the DNA is TGTGCCCCCCCGGGACAGGGGGCCCACGAGCAGTACTTC.

This clone has just a few counts. CDR3 sequence reads: CASSGTGIYGYTF. The CDR3 nucleotides are TGTGCCAGCAGCGGGACAGGGATCTATGGCTACACCTTC. The chain recombines TRBV9 with TRBJ1-2; TRBD1 agrees at 8 bases. Trimming cost V 3 bases and J 4 bases; bases outside gene matches: 2. The CDR3 has 13 amino acids. Germline-derived CDR1 and CDR2 are SGDLS and YYNGEE. Looking up the rest from reference TRBV9 and TRBJ1-2 gives the full variable domain: DSGVTQTPKHLITATGQRVTLRCSPRSGDLSVYWYQQSLDQGLQFLIQYYNGEERAKGNILERFSAQQFPDLHSELNLSSLELGDSALYFCASSGTGIYGYTFGSGTRLTVV.

This clone was detected once. The chain links TRBV5-1 to TRBJ2-1; no reliable D call. Per germline, CDR1 SGHRS and CDR2 YFSETQ. The CDR3 consists of 12 residues. The ends were cut back, 1 base at V and 4 bases at J, with 3 bases in the middle. The CDR3 sequence: CASSLRYNEQFF. The CDR3 coding sequence is TGCGCCAGCAGCTTGCGTTACAATGAGCAGTTCTTC.

This rearrangement joins TRBV6-6 to TRBJ2-7, with 10 bases lining up with TRBD2. Germline-derived CDR1 and CDR2 are MNHNY and SVGAGI (reference sequence). Trimming cost V 7 bases and J 3 bases; bases outside gene matches: 9. The CDR3 has 15 amino acids. The CDR3 reads CASTLSGGDLYEQYF. In DNA, the CDR3 is TGTGCCAGCACCCTCAGCGGGGGGGACCTCTACGAGCAGTACTTC.

The chain is built from TRBV5-4 and TRBJ2-3, with a tentative D call TRBD2 (6 bases). This CDR3 is 14 amino acids long. V lost 3 bases to trimming and J lost 5 bases, with 13 bases between them. CDR1 SGHNT and CDR2 YYREEE come from the germline V gene (reference sequence). The CDR3 DNA sequence: TGTGCCAGCAGCTCAGTGACTAGAGGAGATACGCAGTATTTT. Translated, it gives CASSSVTRGDTQYF.

This clone was found a few times. The chain combines TRBV19 with TRBJ2-3; no reliable D call. This CDR3 spans 15 amino acids. Trimming cost V 7 bases and J 5 bases, with 19 bases left between them. CDR1 LNHDA and CDR2 SQIVND come from the germline V gene (reference sequence). The CDR3 protein is CASTLIASREDTQYF. DNA of the CDR3: TGTGCCAGTACCCTCATCGCTTCTAGAGAAGATACGCAGTATTTT.

The chain couples TRBV2 to TRBJ1-2; D is unclear. CDR1 is SNHLY, CDR2 FYNNEI, per germline. The CDR3 has 16 residues. V was pared by 1 base and J by 0 bases, with 12 bases between. In DNA, the CDR3 is TGTGCCAGCAGTGAAGGATGGTCAGGTTCTAACTATGGCTACACCTTC. This encodes CASSEGWSGSNYGYTF.

This clone occurred once. The chain carries TRBV4-2 and TRBJ2-7, with a possible D match to TRBD2 (5 bases). V was pared by 0 bases and J by 7 bases, with 10 bases between. CDR1 LGHNA and CDR2 YNFKEQ come from the germline V gene. The CDR3 is made up of 13 amino acids. The CDR3 nucleotides read TGTGCCAGCAGCCAAGATTCTAGCCGGGAGCAGTACTTC. This gives the protein CASSQDSSREQYF.

The rearrangement uses TRBV27 and TRBJ2-1; 9 positions match TRBD2. The germline V gene encodes CDR1 MNHEY and CDR2 SMNVEV (reference sequence). The CDR3 sequence is 16 residues long. V shed 7 bases and J 5 bases; nucleotides not matched to a gene: 12. CDR3 sequence: CASKLAGPRGHNEQFF. The CDR3 DNA is TGTGCCAGCAAACTAGCGGGTCCAAGGGGGCACAATGAGCAGTTCTTC.

The rearrangement uses TRBV19 and TRBJ2-4; D uncertain. This CDR3 has 11 residues. The germline gives CDR1 LNHDA, CDR2 SQIVND (reference sequence). Trimming removed 3 bases from V and 7 bases from J, with 4 bases in between. CDR3 protein: CASSMYNIQYF. The CDR3 DNA is TGTGCCAGTAGTATGTATAACATTCAGTACTTC.

This chain connects TRBV7-9 to TRBJ2-1, with 11 bases matching TRBD2. The trim removed 4 bases at V and 4 bases at J, leaving 6 bases unmatched. The CDR3 spans 16 residues. The V gene's germline CDR1 is SEHNR and CDR2 FQNEAQ (reference sequence). The CDR3 protein is CASSSAGTSGYNEQFF. The CDR3 coding sequence is TGTGCCAGCAGCTCCGCCGGGACTAGCGGTTACAATGAGCAGTTCTTC.

The chain combines TRBV2 with TRBJ2-1; TRBD2 matches 8 bases. Per germline, CDR1 SNHLY and CDR2 FYNNEI. The CDR3 has 16 amino acids. Unmatched junction bases numbered 4, after V lost 0 bases and J lost 3 bases. Here the CDR3 DNA reads TGTGCCAGCAGTGAAGCAACTAGCGGATTCTACAATGAGCAGTTCTTC. This codes for CASSEATSGFYNEQFF. The entire variable domain, with the rest obtained from reference TRBV2 and TRBJ2-1, is as follows: EPEVTQTPSHQVTQMGQEVILRCVPISNHLYFYWYRQILGQKVEFLVSFYNNEISEKSEIFDDQFSVERPDGSNFTLKIRSTKLEDSAMYFCASSEATSGFYNEQFFGPGTRLTVL.

The chain recombines TRBV6-1 with TRBJ2-5, with D possibly being TRBD1 (6 bases). Germline assignment: CDR1 MNHNS and CDR2 SASEGT. V dropped 6 bases and J dropped 6 bases, with 14 bases sitting between them. This CDR3 has 13 residues. The CDR3 nucleotides are TGTGCCAGCAGGTCGGTCCAGGGGAAGACCCAGTACTTC. It codes for CASRSVQGKTQYF.

This chain links TRBV7-9 with TRBJ1-5; TRBD1 is a possible D gene (6 bases). Looked up from germline, CDR1 is SEHNR and CDR2 is FQNEAQ (reference sequence). V was cut by 0 bases and J by 6 bases, with 12 bases left in between. This CDR3 contains 15 residues. The CDR3 nucleotides read TGTGCCAGCAGCTTAGCGGGGGCTCCACTTCAGCCCCAGCATTTT. Protein: CASSLAGAPLQPQHF.

The chain employs TRBV9 and TRBJ1-3; no reliable D call. Germline V gives CDR1 SGDLS, CDR2 YYNGEE. The CDR3 loop spans 16 amino acids. Trimming took 5 bases from V and 0 from J, leaving 15 bases between them. The CDR3, as DNA: TGTGCCAGCAGTCTTAACGTGGCAGGCTCTGGAAACACCATATATTTT. As protein: CASSLNVAGSGNTIYF.

This clone was picked up a small number of times. V usage is TRBV6-1 and J usage is TRBJ2-5; no reliable D call. Between the trimmed V and J ends, which lost 0 bases and 5 bases, there was a span of 7 bases. In germline, CDR1 is MNHNS, CDR2 SASEGT. The CDR3 loop spans 13 amino acids. CDR3 bases: TGTGCCAGCAGTGAAGCTCTCGTGGAGACCCAGTACTTC. Translated: CASSEALVETQYF.

V is TRBV5-1 and J is TRBJ1-3, with a tentative D call TRBD1 (5 bases). The CDR3 runs 16 residues. V lost 0 bases to trimming and J lost 0 bases, with 10 bases between them. Germline lookup yields CDR1 SGHRS and CDR2 YFSETQ. CDR3 coding DNA: TGCGCCAGCAGCTTGGTTGGCAGGGACTCTGGAAACACCATATATTTT. Protein: CASSLVGRDSGNTIYF.

V and J are TRBV7-9 and TRBJ1-2; D call uncertain. Germline CDR1 is SEHNR and CDR2 is FQNEAQ (reference sequence). V was pared by 5 bases and J by 8 bases, with 12 bases between. This CDR3 region has 12 residues. CDR3 sequence reads: CASSPRVEGYTF. CDR3 DNA: TGTGCCAGCAGCCCCCGGGTGGAGGGCTACACCTTC.

The chain recombines TRBV5-6 with TRBJ1-4; TRBD1 matches 11 bases. Germline assignment: CDR1 SGHDT and CDR2 YYEEEE. V dropped 0 bases and J dropped 7; count of bases not matched to a gene: 2. The CDR3 contains 15 residues. The CDR3 sequence: CASSLVGTGGEKLFF. The CDR3, as DNA: TGTGCCAGCAGCTTGGTGGGGACAGGGGGTGAAAAACTGTTTTTT.

V and J are TRBV19 and TRBJ2-1; D is possibly TRBD1 (6 bases). Germline CDR1 reads LNHDA; CDR2 reads SQIVND (reference sequence). The CDR3 runs to 13 residues. Trimming stripped 5 bases from V and 9 bases from J, with 14 bases between. CDR3 nucleotides: TGTGCCAGTAGTCTGAGGGGGTACGGTGAGCAGTTCTTC. This gives the protein CASSLRGYGEQFF. Using reference TRBV19 and TRBJ2-1 for the parts outside the CDR3, the full variable domain is DGGITQSPKYLFRKEGQNVTLSCEQNLNHDAMYWYRQDPGQGLRLIYYSQIVNDFQKGDIAEGYSVSREKKESFPLTVTSAQKNPTAFYLCASSLRGYGEQFFGPGTRLTVL.

The chain combines TRBV7-2 with TRBJ1-2; maybe TRBD1 (5 bases). Trimming stripped 1 base from V and 6 bases from J, with 9 bases between. The CDR3 is 13 amino acids. Germline V gene lookup returns CDR1 SGHTA and CDR2 FQGNSA. The CDR3 protein is CASSLGSGDGYTF. Here the CDR3 DNA reads TGTGCCAGCAGCTTAGGGTCGGGGGATGGCTACACCTTC.

This chain links TRBV6-5 with TRBJ1-1; 7 bases are a match to TRBD1. Germline CDR1 is MNHEY and CDR2 is SVGAGI. The CDR3 is 15 amino acids. J was trimmed by 3 bases and V by 0 bases; bases with no gene match: 4. The CDR3 region is CASSYSDRVDTEAFF. As DNA, the CDR3 is TGTGCCAGCAGTTACTCCGACAGGGTGGACACTGAAGCTTTCTTT.

J is TRBJ2-7 and V is TRBV7-2; perhaps TRBD2 as D (6 bases). Deletions cut 1 base from V and 3 bases from J, with 7 bases between. CDR1 SGHTA and CDR2 FQGNSA come from the germline V gene. The CDR3 consists of 13 residues. The DNA for the CDR3 is TGTGCCAGCAGCTTAGGGGGGGACTACGAGCAGTACTTC. Amino acids: CASSLGGDYEQYF. The variable domain in full, with the rest retrieved from reference TRBV7-2 and TRBJ2-7, is GAGVSQSPSNKVTEKGKDVELRCDPISGHTALYWYRQSLGQGLEFLIYFQGNSAPDKSGLPSDRFSAERTGGSVSTLTIQRTQQEDSAVYLCASSLGGDYEQYFGPGTRLTVT.

V usage is TRBV19 and J usage is TRBJ1-5; 8 nucleotides line up with TRBD1. Per germline, CDR1 LNHDA and CDR2 SQIVND (reference sequence). V was clipped by 5 bases and J by 3 bases; unmatched bases: 9. The CDR3 is 16 amino acids. The CDR3 region is CASSPRAGGFNQPQHF. The CDR3 nucleotides are TGTGCCAGTAGTCCCCGGGCAGGGGGCTTCAATCAGCCCCAGCATTTT.

J is TRBJ1-2 and V is TRBV30; 9 bases match TRBD1. V shed 4 bases and J 4 bases; nucleotides not matched to a gene: 4. This CDR3 is built from 13 residues. The germline V gene encodes CDR1 GTSNPN and CDR2 SVGIG (reference sequence). DNA of the CDR3: TGTGCCTGGATTCGGGGACAGGGCTATGGCTACACCTTC. Translating gives CAWIRGQGYGYTF.

This rearrangement joins TRBV19 to TRBJ1-5; no reliable D call. Germline values: CDR1 LNHDA, CDR2 SQIVND (reference sequence). V lost 2 bases to trimming and J lost 5 bases, with 10 bases between them. The CDR3 has 14 residues. CDR3 DNA sequence: TGTGCCAGTAGTATATCCGGGTCTTATCAGCCCCAGCATTTT. This encodes CASSISGSYQPQHF. The full variable domain, with the rest looked up from reference TRBV19 and TRBJ1-5, is DGGITQSPKYLFRKEGQNVTLSCEQNLNHDAMYWYRQDPGQGLRLIYYSQIVNDFQKGDIAEGYSVSREKKESFPLTVTSAQKNPTAFYLCASSISGSYQPQHFGDGTRLSIL.

The chain has TRBV7-2 and TRBJ2-3; the D is unclear. Germline V gives CDR1 SGHTA, CDR2 FQGNSA. CDR3 size: 15 residues. Trimming left V 3 bases short and J 7 bases short, with 17 bases between. The CDR3 DNA reads as TGTGCCAGCAGCTTCCCCTCGATAGTTCCTAATACGCAGTATTTT. Residues: CASSFPSIVPNTQYF.

This chain uses TRBV9 with TRBJ1-1; maybe TRBD1 (6 bases). Germline V lookup: CDR1 SGDLS, CDR2 YYNGEE. V lost 4 bases to trimming and J lost 2 bases, with 12 bases between them. The CDR3 has 14 amino acids. The CDR3: CASSSRQDNTEAFF. In DNA form, the CDR3 reads TGTGCCAGCAGCTCCCGACAGGACAACACTGAAGCTTTCTTT.